The clone carrying this T cell receptor beta chain came up many times. Its antigen remains unidentified. The data derive from a study of CD8 T cells in ankylosing spondylitis. Study-level results: A TCR beta motif of 7 to 9 highly homologous variants seemed to mark ankylosing spondylitis blood. Disease-linked clones reportedly showed significant enrichment in matched ankylosing spondylitis synovial fluid. Reactive arthritis synovial fluid and blood previously showed some of these motif variants. Clones that were linked to disease were CD8+ and were relatively rare in peripheral blood.

Using its own MiXCR run on the 5' RACE reads, TCRdb lists one record per CDR3 protein. Of 200,000 to 250,000 distinct CDR3 sequences listed, more than 25% are singletons. V lost 2 bases and J lost 5; bases outside the gene matches: 9. The CDR3 runs 17 residues. Germline CDR1 LGHDT, CDR2 YNNKEL (reference sequence). The sequenced material came from blood, either unsorted or a sorted T cell fraction (not recorded which). The chain has TRBV3-1 and TRBJ2-3; 11 bases line up with TRBD2. This TCR was sampled from a male donor with ankylosing spondylitis or in good health (not recorded which). The DNA for the CDR3 is TGTGCCAGCAGCCAACTGAATAGCGGGAGGGCCCAAGATACGCAGTATTTT. This translates into CASSQLNSGRAQDTQYF.